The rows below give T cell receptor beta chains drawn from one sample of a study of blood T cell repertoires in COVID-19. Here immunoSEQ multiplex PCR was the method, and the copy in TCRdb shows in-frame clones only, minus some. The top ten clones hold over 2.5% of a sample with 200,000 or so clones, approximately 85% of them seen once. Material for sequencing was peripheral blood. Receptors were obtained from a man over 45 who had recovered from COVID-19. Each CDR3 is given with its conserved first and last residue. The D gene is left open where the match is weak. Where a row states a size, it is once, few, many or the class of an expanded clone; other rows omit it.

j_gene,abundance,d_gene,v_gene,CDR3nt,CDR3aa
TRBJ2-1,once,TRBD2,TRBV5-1,TGCGCCAGCAGAAATCCGGGACTAGCGGGAGGAAAGGGTGAGCAGTTCTTC,CASRNPGLAGGKGEQFF
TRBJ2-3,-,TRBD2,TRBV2,TGTGCCAGCACGACTAGCGGCGTAGGGACAGATACGCAGTATTTT,CASTTSGVGTDTQYF
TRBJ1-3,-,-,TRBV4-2,TGTGCCAGCAGCCAAGGGTTTTCAGGTGGAAACACCATATATTTT,CASSQGFSGGNTIYF
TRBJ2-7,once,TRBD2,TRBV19,TGTGCCAGTACATCGGGGACTAGCGGGCTCTACGAGCAGTACTTC,CASTSGTSGLYEQYF
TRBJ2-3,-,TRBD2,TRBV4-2,TGTGCCAGCAGAACAAAGGGACTAGCGGGGGCAGATACGCAGTATTTT,CASRTKGLAGADTQYF
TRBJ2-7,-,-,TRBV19,TGTGCCAGTAGTATCATGGGCCACGAGCAGTACTTC,CASSIMGHEQYF
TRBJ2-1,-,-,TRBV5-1,TGCGCCAGCAGCCCTAACCCCGGGAGCGTTTACAATGAGCAGTTCTTC,CASSPNPGSVYNEQFF
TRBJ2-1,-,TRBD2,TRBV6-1,TGTGCCAGCAGTGCCCCGAAGGGGGGGATTACTAGCGGTTCCTACAATGAGCAGTTCTTC,CASSAPKGGITSGSYNEQFF
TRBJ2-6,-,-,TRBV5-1,TGCGCCAGCAGCTTTGGCCAGGAATTCTCTGGGGCCAACGTCCTGACTTTC,CASSFGQEFSGANVLTF
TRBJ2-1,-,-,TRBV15,TGTGCCACCAGCAGAGGGGACACCTACAATGAGCAGTTCTTC,CATSRGDTYNEQFF
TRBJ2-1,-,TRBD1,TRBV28,TGTGCCAGCAGTTTATGGGACAGGAGCAATGAGCAGTTCTTC,CASSLWDRSNEQFF
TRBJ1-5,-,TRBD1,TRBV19,TGTGCCAGTAGTATAGTTGGAGGGGGCCAGGCCCAGCCCCAGCATTTT,CASSIVGGGQAQPQHF
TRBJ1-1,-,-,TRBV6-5,TGTGCCAGCACCTACGGGATTAACACTGAAGCTTTCTTT,CASTYGINTEAFF
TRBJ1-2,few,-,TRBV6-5,TGTGCCAGCAGTTACCAGGGCTATGGCTACACCTTC,CASSYQGYGYTF
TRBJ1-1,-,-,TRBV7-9,TGTGCCAGCAGCCGGGGGAGGGAAGCTTTCTTT,CASSRGREAFF
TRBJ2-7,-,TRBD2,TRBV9,TGTGCCAGCAGCGTCCAGAGCGGGGCGGGCTCCTACGAGCAGTACTTC,CASSVQSGAGSYEQYF
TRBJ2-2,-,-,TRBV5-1,TGCGCCAGCAGCTTGGGTGACGTGGGGGGAAACACCGGGGAGCTGTTTTTT,CASSLGDVGGNTGELFF
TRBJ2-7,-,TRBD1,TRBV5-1,TGCGCCAGCAGCCATGGGACAGCGGAAGCCTACGAGCAGTACTTC,CASSHGTAEAYEQYF
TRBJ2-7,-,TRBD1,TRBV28,TGTGCCAGCAGTCCCCCTCGCAGGGGGATTTACGAGCAGTACTTC,CASSPPRRGIYEQYF
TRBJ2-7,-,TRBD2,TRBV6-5,TGTGCCAGCAGACCGACTAGCGGGAGTCAGTACGAGCAGTACTTC,CASRPTSGSQYEQYF
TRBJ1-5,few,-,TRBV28,TGTGCCAGCAGTTTAGTGCAGGGGTTAAGTCAGCCCCAGCATTTT,CASSLVQGLSQPQHF
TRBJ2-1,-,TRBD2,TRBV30,TGTGCCTGGAGCATAGCGGGAGTACTGGTTGAGCAGTTCTTC,CAWSIAGVLVEQFF
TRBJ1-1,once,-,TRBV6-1,TGTGCCAGCAGTGATCCCCCCGGACACCGAAATGAAGCTTTCTTT,CASSDPPGHRNEAFF
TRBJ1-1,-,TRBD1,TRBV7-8,TGTGCCAGCAGCTTGGGACAGGGGGCGACGAACACTGAAGCTTTCTTT,CASSLGQGATNTEAFF
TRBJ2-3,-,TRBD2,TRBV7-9,TGTGCCAGCAGCTTAGGTCGGCGGGGGTTGAGCACAGATACGCAGTATTTT,CASSLGRRGLSTDTQYF
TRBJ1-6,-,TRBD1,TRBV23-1,TGCGCCAGCAGATCGACCCCGGACAGGGGGGATCTTAATTCACCCCTCCACTTT,CASRSTPDRGDLNSPLHF
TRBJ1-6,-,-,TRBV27,TGTGCCAGCAGTTTTGGGCTCGACACTGGTTCACCCCTCCACTTT,CASSFGLDTGSPLHF
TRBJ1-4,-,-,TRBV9,TGTGCCAGCAGCGCCAACCGACAGACAGGCGCAAAACTGTTTTTT,CASSANRQTGAKLFF
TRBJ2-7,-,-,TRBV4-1,TGCGCCAGCAGCCAAGACCTGGTCCCGGGGTACGAGCAGTACTTC,CASSQDLVPGYEQYF
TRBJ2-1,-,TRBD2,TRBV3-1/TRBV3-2,TGTGCCAGCAGCCAAGATCTGCCTAGCGGGAGGAATGAGCAGTTCTTC,CASSQDLPSGRNEQFF
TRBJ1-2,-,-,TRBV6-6,TGTGCCAGCAGTTACCAGGCAGGGGAAGGTGGCTACACCTTC,CASSYQAGEGGYTF
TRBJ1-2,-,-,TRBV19,TGTGCCAGTAGTCAAAGGCGGACAGAGAACTATGGCTACACCTTC,CASSQRRTENYGYTF
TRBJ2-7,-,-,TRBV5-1,TGCGCCAGCAGCTTGGACCCGGGACTCTCCTACGAGCAGTACTTC,CASSLDPGLSYEQYF
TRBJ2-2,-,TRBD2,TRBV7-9,TGTGCCAGCAGCCCCGGGACTAGAGCGGGCGGGGAGCTGTTTTTT,CASSPGTRAGGELFF
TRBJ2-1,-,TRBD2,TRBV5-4,TGTGCCAGCAGTTCCGGACTAGCGGCTTACAATGAGCAGTTCTTC,CASSSGLAAYNEQFF
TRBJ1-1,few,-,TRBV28,TGTGCCAGCAGTTTAGCGGGCCTAATCACTGAAGCTTTCTTT,CASSLAGLITEAFF
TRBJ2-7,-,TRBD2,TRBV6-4,TGTGCCAGCAGTCCCGGTGCGGGGGGCGCCTACGAGCAGTACTTC,CASSPGAGGAYEQYF
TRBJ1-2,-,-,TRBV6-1,TGTGCCAGCAGTGTTGTACTCTCCCTGGTGCGGCCCTATGGCTACACCTTC,CASSVVLSLVRPYGYTF
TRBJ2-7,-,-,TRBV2,TGTGCCAGCAGTCATTCCGAGGTCGGCGAGCAGTACTTC,CASSHSEVGEQYF